These 3 T cell receptor beta chains originate from one sample sequenced in a study of Ad26.COV2.S vaccination and SARS-CoV-2 variants. The sample's treatment: about 20 received Ad26.COV2.S at low or high dose, single or two shots; about 5 received placebo; per-sample allocation not given. Samples came from day 63 after the first vaccine or placebo injection. The table came from immunoSEQ multiplex PCR; TCRdb's copy has only in-frame clones and leaves some out. The top ten hold 9% to 15% of the sample, which has fewer than 500,000 clones, over 75% seen once. Sample: peripheral blood, taken in a trial of Ad26.COV2.S vaccine versus placebo. The receptor set was obtained from a person aged 18-65 years who received the Ad26.COV2.S COVID-19 vaccine or a placebo.

This chain connects TRBV6-5 to TRBJ2-5; 7 bases align to TRBD2. The CDR3 length is 14 residues. With 2 bases clipped from V and 4 bases from J, the junction kept 4 bases outside the gene matches. From germline, CDR1 is MNHEY and CDR2 SVGAGI. As DNA, the CDR3 is TGTGCCAGCAGTTACGGCCGACTAGCAGAGACCCAGTACTTC. Translation gives CASSYGRLAETQYF.

The chain's CDR3 is CASSLVGGGGEKLFF. The DNA for the CDR3 is TGTGCCAGCAGCTTAGTTGGAGGGGGCGGCGAAAAACTGTTTTTT. The gene calls are TRBV7-9 and TRBJ1-4; 7 bases agree with TRBD1. The V gene's germline CDR1 is SEHNR and CDR2 FQNEAQ (reference sequence). The CDR3 loop spans 15 amino acids. Unmatched junction bases numbered 7, after V lost 1 base and J lost 8 bases.

A note on this clone: Other DNA sequences from this sample encode an identical CDR3 as well. This chain links TRBV27 with TRBJ2-7; 12 bases are a match to TRBD2. CDR3 length: 13 residues. CDR1 and CDR2 (germline): MNHEY, SMNVEV (reference sequence). V lost 6 bases to trimming and J lost 3 bases; unmatched junction nucleotides: 0. CDR3 coding DNA: TGTGCCAGCAGGACTAGCGGGAGCTACGAGCAGTACTTC. Residues: CASRTSGSYEQYF.